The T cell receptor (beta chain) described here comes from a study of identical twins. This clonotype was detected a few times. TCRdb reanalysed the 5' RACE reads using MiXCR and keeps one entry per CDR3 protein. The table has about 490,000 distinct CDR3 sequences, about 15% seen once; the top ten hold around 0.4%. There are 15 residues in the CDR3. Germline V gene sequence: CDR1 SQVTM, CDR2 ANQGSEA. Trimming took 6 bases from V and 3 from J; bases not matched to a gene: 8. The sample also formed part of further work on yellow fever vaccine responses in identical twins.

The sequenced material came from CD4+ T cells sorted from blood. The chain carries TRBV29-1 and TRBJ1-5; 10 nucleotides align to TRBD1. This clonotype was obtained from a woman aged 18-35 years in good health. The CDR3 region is CSVKSGTGVNQPQHF. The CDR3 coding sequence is TGCAGCGTGAAAAGTGGGACAGGGGTCAATCAGCCCCAGCATTTT.